This T cell receptor (beta chain) was observed in a study of cytomegalovirus exposure and HLA in healthy donors. General observations from the study: 150 to 200 TCR beta chains were listed as cytomegalovirus-associated.

The germline gives CDR1 MNHNS, CDR2 SASEGT. The CDR3 spans 15 residues. V was trimmed by 7 bases and J by 3 bases, leaving 18 bases between them. In regard to this clone: Its cognate antigen is unknown.

Only in-frame clones appear in the TCRdb table, and some are missing; sequencing was by immunoSEQ multiplex PCR. Among 67,000 or so clones listed, approximately 94% were seen once. The clonotype originates from a man younger than 30 in good health and CMV-seropositive. Input material: PBMCs. V and J are TRBV6-1 and TRBJ1-2; possible D gene TRBD1, 5 bases. CDR3 in DNA: TGTGCCAGCACCAACCAACCCCGGGGGGACTATGGCTACACCTTC. Translating gives CASTNQPRGDYGYTF.